The rows below give T cell receptor beta chains drawn from one sample of a study of blood T cell repertoires in COVID-19. Only in-frame clones appear in the TCRdb table, and some are missing; sequencing was by immunoSEQ multiplex PCR. The table lists roughly 500,000 clones, around nine tenths of them singletons. Material for sequencing was PBMCs or T cells enriched from blood (not recorded which). These receptors all stem from a woman aged 40 to 49 who had recovered from COVID-19. CDR3s include the opening cysteine and the closing phenylalanine or tryptophan. The order of the fields is clone size, J gene, V gene, D gene, CDR3 DNA, CDR3 protein. D genes are given only for firm matches. Part of the rows lack a size; the others show once, few, many or a class for expanded clones.

abundance: .; j_gene: TRBJ1-2; v_gene: TRBV6-5; d_gene: TRBD1; CDR3nt: TGTGCCAGCAGTTACTCCGTGGGACAGGGACTTGGCTACACCTTC; CDR3aa: CASSYSVGQGLGYTF
abundance: .; j_gene: TRBJ1-5; v_gene: TRBV6-2/TRBV6-3; d_gene: TRBD1; CDR3nt: TGTGCCAGCAGTTACGGGGACAGGGGGCGAAGCAATCAGCCCCAGCATTTT; CDR3aa: CASSYGDRGRSNQPQHF
abundance: once; j_gene: TRBJ2-7; v_gene: TRBV10-3; d_gene: .; CDR3nt: TGTGCCATCAGTGAGTCGACGGGGAATTGGGAGCAGTACTTC; CDR3aa: CAISESTGNWEQYF
abundance: .; j_gene: TRBJ1-4; v_gene: TRBV11-2; d_gene: .; CDR3nt: TGTGCCAGCAGCCGGGGGGCAACTAATGAAAAACTGTTTTTT; CDR3aa: CASSRGATNEKLFF
abundance: .; j_gene: TRBJ2-7; v_gene: TRBV18; d_gene: .; CDR3nt: TGTGCCAGCTCACCATCCAGTTCAGGCGAGCAGTACTTC; CDR3aa: CASSPSSSGEQYF
abundance: .; j_gene: TRBJ2-4; v_gene: TRBV27; d_gene: .; CDR3nt: TGTGCCAGCAGTCCGTCCCCTATCAACAGAAACATTCAGTACTTC; CDR3aa: CASSPSPINRNIQYF
abundance: .; j_gene: TRBJ2-1; v_gene: TRBV5-5; d_gene: .; CDR3nt: TGTGCCAGCAGCTTAGACCGGGACAAGCAGACTCAGTTCTTC; CDR3aa: CASSLDRDKQTQFF
abundance: .; j_gene: TRBJ1-3; v_gene: TRBV19; d_gene: .; CDR3nt: TGTGCCAGTAGTGGTCAGGATATCTCTGGAAACACCATATATTTT; CDR3aa: CASSGQDISGNTIYF
abundance: .; j_gene: TRBJ2-3; v_gene: TRBV25-1; d_gene: TRBD2; CDR3nt: TGTGCCAGCAAATATAGCGGGAGGGTCACAGATACGCAGTATTTT; CDR3aa: CASKYSGRVTDTQYF
abundance: .; j_gene: TRBJ2-5; v_gene: TRBV7-7; d_gene: .; CDR3nt: TGTGCTAGCAGCTTAGCGACTGTTCAAGAGACCCAGTACTTC; CDR3aa: CASSLATVQETQYF
abundance: .; j_gene: TRBJ1-2; v_gene: TRBV3-1/TRBV3-2; d_gene: .; CDR3nt: TGTGCCAGCAGCCGCCTAGGGGAAGGACAGAAAGTTGCTAACTATGGCTACACCTTC; CDR3aa: CASSRLGEGQKVANYGYTF
abundance: .; j_gene: TRBJ1-6; v_gene: TRBV6-5; d_gene: TRBD1; CDR3nt: TGTGCCAGCAGTTCCCTGTTAGGGGGCGGTTCACCCCTCCACTTT; CDR3aa: CASSSLLGGGSPLHF
abundance: once; j_gene: TRBJ2-7; v_gene: TRBV5-1; d_gene: .; CDR3nt: TGCGCCAGCCGGCTGGCGGAGAGCTCCTACGAGCAGTACTTC; CDR3aa: CASRLAESSYEQYF